The 31 T cell receptor beta chains reported below all come from one sample, sequenced in a study of response to subunit inactivated influenza vaccine. TCRdb reanalysed the RT-PCR reads using MiXCR and keeps one entry per CDR3 protein. This table has hundreds of thousands of distinct CDR3 sequences, 7.5% to 8.5% appearing once. The material sequenced was PBMCs from blood, taken less than 25 months after vaccination. Source of these receptors: a man between 50 and 75 years old who received an inactivated influenza vaccine.

The table lists this clonotype with many counts. V usage is TRBV25-1 and J usage is TRBJ2-2, with D tentatively TRBD2 (5 bases). Germline loops: CDR1 MGHDK, CDR2 SYGVNS. Trimming took off 3 bases at V and 6 bases at J, with 11 bases between the two ends. The CDR3 is 14 residues long. The CDR3 bases are TGTGCCAGCAGTGATTGGCGGGTTCCCGGGGAGCTGTTTTTT. Encoded protein: CASSDWRVPGELFF.

The chain has TRBV2 and TRBJ1-1; possibly TRBD1 for D (6 bases). The CDR3 is 14 residues long. Per germline, CDR1 SNHLY and CDR2 FYNNEI. V lost 6 bases to trimming and J lost 4 bases, with 15 bases between them. This chain's CDR3 is CASRAWGQVTEAFF. The CDR3 DNA reads TGTGCCAGCAGGGCGTGGGGACAAGTCACTGAAGCTTTCTTT. Using reference TRBV2 and TRBJ1-1 for the parts outside the CDR3, the full variable domain is EPEVTQTPSHQVTQMGQEVILRCVPISNHLYFYWYRQILGQKVEFLVSFYNNEISEKSEIFDDQFSVERPDGSNFTLKIRSTKLEDSAMYFCASRAWGQVTEAFFGQGTRLTVV.

This clonotype was observed many times. V usage is TRBV5-1 and J usage is TRBJ1-1, with D possibly matching TRBD1 (6 bases). Germline V lookup: CDR1 SGHRS, CDR2 YFSETQ. The CDR3 loop spans 16 amino acids. With 0 bases removed from V and 0 bases from J, the gap between germline ends came to 12 bases. DNA of the CDR3: TGCGCCAGCAGCTTGGCCTCCGGGACATTGAACACTGAAGCTTTCTTT. Translating gives CASSLASGTLNTEAFF.

There are many counts of this clonotype. J is TRBJ2-5 and V is TRBV7-2, with 7 nucleotides matching TRBD2. The CDR3 is 16 amino acids. Germline CDR1 and CDR2: SGHTA and FQGNSA. Trimming at V came to 5 bases and at J to 2 bases, leaving 11 bases not matched to a gene. CDR3 nucleotide sequence: TGTGCCAGCAGCACATCAGCGGGATCAACTCAAGAGACCCAGTACTTC. Protein product: CASSTSAGSTQETQYF.

The chain is built from TRBV5-8 and TRBJ2-1; the match to TRBD2 covers 7 bases. The length of the CDR3 is 17 residues. CDR1 SGHTS and CDR2 YDEGEE come from the germline V gene. With V trimmed by 1 base and J by 0 bases, 7 bases remained unmatched. The CDR3 DNA follows: TGTGCCAGCAGCTTGTCTAGCGGTCCTAGCTCCTACAATGAGCAGTTCTTC. This sequence encodes CASSLSSGPSSYNEQFF.

The chain recombines TRBV7-9 with TRBJ2-5; D is possibly TRBD1 or TRBD2 (6 bases each). The germline CDR1 and CDR2 sequences are SEHNR and FQNEAQ (reference sequence). This CDR3 spans 14 amino acids. Trimming stripped 4 bases from V and 4 bases from J, with 13 bases between. The CDR3 nucleotides read TGTGCCAGCAGCTCGGGGGCGGGGCGAGAGACCCAGTACTTC. Its protein is CASSSGAGRETQYF.

This chain links TRBV6-5 with TRBJ2-4, with a weak D call TRBD1 (6 bases). The V end lost 0 bases, the J end lost 5 bases, and 11 bases lay between the germline ends. CDR3 size: 15 residues. CDR1 is MNHEY, CDR2 SVGAGI, per germline. This chain's CDR3 is CASSYSTSGENIQYF. In nucleotides, the CDR3 is TGTGCCAGCAGTTACTCTACGTCAGGGGAAAACATTCAGTACTTC.

This clonotype was observed many times. This chain joins TRBV15 and TRBJ1-5, with D maybe TRBD1 (5 bases). In germline, CDR1 is LNHNV, CDR2 YYDKDF (reference sequence). Trimming left V 0 bases short and J 7 bases short, with 16 bases between. The CDR3 has 16 amino acids. The CDR3 region has the DNA TGTGCCACCAGCAGAGATCGCTCAGGGATTAGGCAGCCCCAGCATTTT. Translation gives CATSRDRSGIRQPQHF.

A few counts support this clonotype. The rearrangement joins TRBV29-1 to TRBJ1-1, with D tentatively TRBD1 (6 bases). The V end was cut by 3 bases, the J end by 9 bases, with 14 bases between. From germline, CDR1 is SQVTM and CDR2 ANQGSEA. The CDR3 totals 12 residues. CDR3 bases: TGCAGCGTTGACTTGCTCAGGGGCAAAGCTTTCTTT. Its translation: CSVDLLRGKAFF.

About this clonotype: The junction does not match germline at one end; this may be a read error. This rearrangement joins TRBV3-1 to TRBJ1-2; 7 bases match TRBD1. This CDR3 region has 15 residues. Germline CDR1 is LGHDT and CDR2 is YNNKEL (reference sequence). The CDR3 DNA follows: TGTGCCAGCTGCCAATCCTCGGGACAGAACTATGGCTACACCTTC. Protein product: CASCQSSGQNYGYTF.

This clonotype was observed a few times. The chain links TRBV9 to TRBJ1-2; 9 bases agree with TRBD1. The germline V gene encodes CDR1 SGDLS and CDR2 YYNGEE. V lost 3 bases and J lost 4; bases outside the gene matches: 1. The CDR3 runs to 13 residues. CDR3 in DNA: TGTGCCAGCAGCGGGGACAGGGCCTATGGCTACACCTTC. This codes for CASSGDRAYGYTF.

This clonotype has more than one count but fewer than ten. This chain joins TRBV11-2 and TRBJ2-5; 9 bases align to TRBD1. The CDR3 contains 14 residues. Germline V gives CDR1 SGHAT, CDR2 FQNNGV. J was trimmed by 5 bases and V by 3 bases; bases with no gene match: 4. The DNA of the CDR3 is TGTGCCAGCAGCTTTGGGACAGGGTCGGAGACCCAGTACTTC. Its translation: CASSFGTGSETQYF. The variable domain in full, with the rest retrieved from reference TRBV11-2 and TRBJ2-5, is EAGVAQSPRYKIIEKRQSVAFWCNPISGHATLYWYQQILGQGPKLLIQFQNNGVVDDSQLPKDRFSAERLKGVDSTLKIQPAKLEDSAVYLCASSFGTGSETQYFGPGTRLLVL.

This clonotype appeared a few times. The chain joins TRBV29-1 to TRBJ1-1, with a weak D call TRBD1 (5 bases). This CDR3 has 14 amino acids. The V gene lost 5 bases and the J gene lost 0 bases, with 13 bases spanning the gap. The germline V gene encodes CDR1 SQVTM and CDR2 ANQGSEA. CDR3 sequence (DNA): TGCAGCGTTCGTCCGGGACGGGTGAACACTGAAGCTTTCTTT. This sequence encodes CSVRPGRVNTEAFF. The complete variable domain, with remaining parts taken from reference TRBV29-1 and TRBJ1-1, reads SAVISQKPSRDICQRGTSLTIQCQVDSQVTMMFWYRQQPGQSLTLIATANQGSEATYESGFVIDKFPISRPNLTFSTLTVSNMSPEDSSIYLCSVRPGRVNTEAFFGQGTRLTVV.

The chain joins TRBV7-2 to TRBJ2-7; tentative D call: TRBD2 (5 bases). V was shortened by 5 bases and J by 7 bases, with 18 bases between the two germline ends. Germline lookup yields CDR1 SGHTA and CDR2 FQGNSA. This CDR3 has 14 residues. CDR3 in amino acids: CASSPSYGIEEQYF. DNA of the CDR3: TGTGCCAGCAGCCCCTCCTACGGGATAGAGGAGCAGTACTTC.

In this sample, this clonotype turned up a few times. The rearrangement joins TRBV12-3 or TRBV12-4 to TRBJ2-1; no clear D gene. V lost 1 base, J lost 7 bases, and 11 bases lay in between. This CDR3 has 14 residues. Here the CDR3 reads CASSLGMLVNEQFF. CDR3 DNA sequence: TGTGCCAGCAGTTTAGGGATGCTGGTTAATGAGCAGTTCTTC.

The rearrangement joins TRBV28 to TRBJ2-3; 14 bases are a match to TRBD2. V trimming: 6 bases; J trimming: 1 base; junction bases outside the gene matches: 12. The CDR3 has 19 residues. CDR1 is MDHEN, CDR2 SYDVKM, per germline. Here the CDR3 DNA reads TGTGCCAGCAGAGGGACTAGCGGGAGCTGGAGGGGTGGCACAGATACGCAGTATTTT. Encoded protein: CASRGTSGSWRGGTDTQYF.

The chain uses TRBV13 and TRBJ2-7; D remains unclear. The V gene's germline CDR1 is PRHDT and CDR2 FYEKMQ (reference sequence). The length of the CDR3 is 14 residues. The V and J ends lost 5 bases and 3 bases respectively, with 14 bases between them. CDR3 sequence (DNA): TGTGCCAGCAGCAACCTTAATCTCGGCTACGAGCAGTACTTC. Translated, it gives CASSNLNLGYEQYF.

The chain uses TRBV20-1 and TRBJ2-7; 8 bases align to TRBD2. Germline V lookup: CDR1 DFQATT, CDR2 SNEGSKA (reference sequence). The CDR3 sequence is 14 residues long. Trimming cost V 3 bases and J 0 bases; bases outside gene matches: 4. This CDR3 reads CSASSLAGSYEQYF. The CDR3 DNA reads as TGCAGTGCTAGTTCCCTAGCGGGCTCCTACGAGCAGTACTTC.

This clonotype was found a few times. The chain has TRBV5-1 and TRBJ2-1; 8 bases agree with TRBD2. V lost 5 bases, J lost 0 bases, and 7 bases stayed unmatched. Germline V gives CDR1 SGHRS, CDR2 YFSETQ. This CDR3 contains 16 residues. For the CDR3, the DNA is TGCGCCAGCAGGACGGGAGGGGCCAGCTCCTACAATGAGCAGTTCTTC. Translation gives CASRTGGASSYNEQFF.

The gene calls are TRBV3-1 and TRBJ2-5, with D perhaps assigned TRBD1 or TRBD2 (5 bases each). The CDR3 length is 14 residues. Germline assignment: CDR1 LGHDT and CDR2 YNNKEL (reference sequence). Between the trimmed V and J ends, which lost 4 bases and 4 bases, there was a span of 13 bases. DNA for the CDR3: TGTGCCAGCAGCCGAGGGACCAACAGAGAGACCCAGTACTTC. Translated: CASSRGTNRETQYF.

This clonotype has only a few counts. This chain uses TRBV24-1 with TRBJ2-1; a weak D match, TRBD1 (5 bases). Germline V gene lookup returns CDR1 KGHDR and CDR2 SFDVKD. The V and J ends lost 3 bases and 10 bases respectively, with 12 bases between them. This CDR3 is built from 13 residues. The CDR3 loop reads CATSDTTGREQFF. In DNA form, the CDR3 reads TGTGCCACCAGTGATACCACAGGTAGGGAGCAGTTCTTC.

The table lists this clonotype with a count of one. A clone one base away is much larger, so this may be a read error. The V call is TRBV27, the J call TRBJ2-4; D tentatively reads TRBD1 or TRBD2 (7 bases each). Germline lookup yields CDR1 MNHEY and CDR2 SMNVEV (reference sequence). This CDR3 is 17 amino acids long. CDR3 DNA: TGTGCCGGCAGTGCGGGGGACAGACTTATTGCCAAAAACATTCAGTACTTC. It encodes CAGSAGDRLIAKNIQYF.

This clonotype came up a few times. This chain connects TRBV7-8 to TRBJ2-7; D not resolved. Germline assignment: CDR1 SGHVS and CDR2 FQNEAQ. V lost 1 base to trimming and J lost 5 bases, with 6 bases between them. The CDR3 consists of 12 residues. This chain's CDR3 is CASSLGWDEQYF. The DNA of the CDR3 is TGTGCCAGCAGCTTAGGGTGGGACGAGCAGTACTTC. Variable domain in full (rest from reference TRBV7-8 and TRBJ2-7): GAGVSQSPRYKVAKRGQDVALRCDPISGHVSLFWYQQALGQGPEFLTYFQNEAQLDKSGLPSDRFFAERPEGSVSTLKIQRTQQEDSAVYLCASSLGWDEQYFGPGTRLTVT.

Notes on this clonotype: It may be a read error: a sequence one base away is much more abundant. CDR3 residues: CAISSLDAGTQNF. Here the CDR3 DNA reads TGTGCCATCTCGTCTTTGGACGCTGGTACGCAGAATTTT. V usage is TRBV10-3 and J usage is TRBJ2-3; no clear D gene. Per germline, CDR1 ENHRY and CDR2 SYGVKD. The CDR3 spans 13 residues.

This clonotype has a count of ten or more. V and J are TRBV29-1 and TRBJ2-2; TRBD2 matches 9 bases. The V segment lost 1 base and the J segment 3 bases; nucleotides outside the gene matches: 3. CDR3 length equals 15 residues. CDR1 and CDR2 (germline): SQVTM, ANQGSEA. CDR3: CSVEGAGGHTGELFF. In DNA, the CDR3 is TGCAGCGTTGAAGGGGCGGGAGGGCACACCGGGGAGCTGTTTTTT.

This clonotype was observed a few times. The chain links TRBV9 to TRBJ2-3; either TRBD1 or TRBD2 may fit D (5 bases each). Germline V gene data show CDR1 as SGDLS and CDR2 as YYNGEE. Trimming took 0 bases from V and 2 from J, leaving 10 bases between them. This CDR3 has 15 amino acids. The CDR3 region is CASSVVGTITDTQYF. CDR3 DNA: TGTGCCAGCAGCGTAGTTGGGACGATCACAGATACGCAGTATTTT. Full variable domain (missing parts from reference TRBV9 and TRBJ2-3): DSGVTQTPKHLITATGQRVTLRCSPRSGDLSVYWYQQSLDQGLQFLIQYYNGEERAKGNILERFSAQQFPDLHSELNLSSLELGDSALYFCASSVVGTITDTQYFGPGTRLTVL.

This chain joins TRBV2 and TRBJ2-5; TRBD1 is a possible D gene (6 bases). In germline, CDR1 is SNHLY, CDR2 FYNNEI. The CDR3 totals 15 residues. Trimming stripped 5 bases from V and 4 bases from J, with 17 bases between. DNA for the CDR3: TGTGCCAGCAGTACCAGGGGTTTGGCGGTAGAGACCCAGTACTTC. This translates into CASSTRGLAVETQYF.

This clonotype has only a few counts. The V gene is TRBV6-5, the J gene TRBJ1-1; D is unclear. This CDR3 spans 14 amino acids. Germline V gives CDR1 MNHEY, CDR2 SVGAGI. V was pared by 2 bases and J by 0 bases, with 7 bases between. Written as DNA, the CDR3 is TGTGCCAGCAGTTACCGCGGGCTGAACACTGAAGCTTTCTTT. Its translation is CASSYRGLNTEAFF.

The chain is built from TRBV7-2 and TRBJ2-3, with D possibly TRBD2 on 6 matching bases. This CDR3 contains 17 residues. The V end lost 5 bases, the J end lost 2 bases, and 20 bases lay between the germline ends. Germline V gene sequence: CDR1 SGHTA, CDR2 FQGNSA. The CDR3 coding sequence is TGTGCCAGCAGCGCCGGAAGAGCGGGCCAGCACACAGATACGCAGTATTTT. Translation gives CASSAGRAGQHTDTQYF.

V usage is TRBV7-2 and J usage is TRBJ1-1; D uncertain. CDR1 and CDR2 (germline): SGHTA, FQGNSA. The V end lost 5 bases, the J end lost 1 base, and 5 bases lay between the germline ends. This CDR3 has 12 amino acids. Written as DNA, the CDR3 is TGTGCCAGCAGCCACCCGAACACTGAAGCTTTCTTT. It yields the protein CASSHPNTEAFF. The complete variable domain, with remaining parts taken from reference TRBV7-2 and TRBJ1-1, reads GAGVSQSPSNKVTEKGKDVELRCDPISGHTALYWYRQSLGQGLEFLIYFQGNSAPDKSGLPSDRFSAERTGGSVSTLTIQRTQQEDSAVYLCASSHPNTEAFFGQGTRLTVV.

The chain recombines TRBV7-9 with TRBJ2-3; D gene uncertain. In germline, CDR1 is SEHNR, CDR2 FQNEAQ (reference sequence). The CDR3 contains 12 residues. V gave up 5 bases and J gave up 5 bases, with 8 bases separating them. CDR3 sequence: CASSRGIDTQYF. The CDR3 coding sequence is TGTGCCAGCAGCCGAGGCATAGATACGCAGTATTTT.